The rows below give T cell receptor beta chains drawn from one sample of a study of T cell repertoires in cytomegalovirus infection. TCRdb re-analysed the reads in MiXCR, keeping a single row per CDR3 protein. The table shows 200,000 to 300,000 distinct CDR3 sequences, with roughly 13% occurring only once. Material: PBMCs. The receptors come from a human donor in good health (CMV status not recorded). Some clones in this sample may be carry-over from other donors' samples. Both conserved end residues are part of each CDR3. The order of the fields is CDR3 protein, CDR3 DNA, V gene, D gene, clone size, J gene. D genes are given only for firm matches. The size of a clone is reported for some rows only, either as once, few or many, or as a class for expanded clones.

CASSLAGLTGELFF,TGCGCCAGCAGCTTGGCCGGCCTCACCGGGGAGCTGTTTTTT,TRBV5-1,-,-,TRBJ2-2
CSAYPGADTQYF,TGCAGCGCCTACCCAGGGGCAGATACGCAGTATTTT,TRBV29-1,-,-,TRBJ2-3
CASSQDRVLVEAFF,TGTGCCAGCAGCCAAGACAGGGTCCTAGTTGAAGCTTTCTTT,TRBV4-2,-,many,TRBJ1-1
CASSLGGSSGSKETQYF,TGTGCCAGCAGCTTAGGCGGGTCTAGCGGGAGTAAAGAGACCCAGTACTTC,TRBV7-9,TRBD2,many,TRBJ2-5
CASSPVGGQDTEAFF,TGTGCCAGCTCACCAGTCGGGGGCCAGGACACTGAAGCTTTCTTT,TRBV18,-,few,TRBJ1-1
CASSDMGSRETQYF,TGTGCCAGCAGTGATATGGGTAGTAGGGAGACCCAGTACTTC,TRBV6-1,-,many,TRBJ2-5
CASSLGLAGGPETQYF,TGTGCCAGCAGCTTAGGACTAGCGGGAGGGCCTGAGACCCAGTACTTC,TRBV7-2,TRBD2,many,TRBJ2-5
CASSSRNNYEQYF,TGTGCCAGCAGCTCTAGGAATAACTACGAGCAGTACTTC,TRBV2,-,-,TRBJ2-7
CSAGAPRGMNTEAFF,TGCAGTGCTGGGGCCCCCCGGGGGATGAACACTGAAGCTTTCTTT,TRBV20-1,-,few,TRBJ1-1
CASSPLSGSAEAFF,TGTGCCAGCAGCCCCCTATCAGGGTCGGCTGAAGCTTTCTTT,TRBV7-6,-,many,TRBJ1-1
CSVDRTGGIYGYTF,TGCAGCGTTGACCGGACAGGGGGAATTTATGGCTACACCTTC,TRBV29-1,TRBD1,many,TRBJ1-2
CASSRDDLPNTEAFF,TGTGCCAGCTCACGCGATGATTTACCGAACACTGAAGCTTTCTTT,TRBV18,-,many,TRBJ1-1
CASSPYRATNEKLFF,TGTGCCAGCAGCCCCTACAGGGCAACTAATGAAAAACTGTTTTTT,TRBV7-2,-,many,TRBJ1-4
CASSLGTSSSPLHF,TGTGCCAGCAGTTTGGGGACAAGCTCTTCACCCCTCCACTTT,TRBV12-3/TRBV12-4,-,few,TRBJ1-6
CASSVEDRGQQYF,TGTGCCAGCAGCGTAGAGGACAGAGGGCAGCAGTACTTC,TRBV9,-,-,TRBJ2-7
CASSSPGSEAFF,TGTGCCAGCAGCTCCCCGGGATCCGAAGCTTTCTTT,TRBV7-2,-,many,TRBJ1-1
CASSYSGGGQPQHF,TGTGCCAGCAGTTACTCCGGGGGAGGTCAGCCCCAGCATTTT,TRBV6-5,-,few,TRBJ1-5
CASSLGSQQVGYGYTF,TGTGCCAGCAGCTTGGGCTCCCAACAGGTCGGGTATGGCTACACCTTC,TRBV5-4,-,many,TRBJ1-2
CASSHSSEGRRSGYTF,TGTGCCAGCAGCCACTCCTCGGAGGGGAGGCGAAGTGGCTACACCTTC,TRBV14,-,-,TRBJ1-2
CASSLGLSEQPQHF,TGTGCCAGCAGCTTAGGGCTAAGTGAGCAGCCCCAGCATTTT,TRBV7-2,-,many,TRBJ1-5
CASSHRGTGVSEQYF,TGTGCCAGCAGCCACAGAGGGACTGGGGTATCGGAGCAGTACTTC,TRBV5-6,-,-,TRBJ2-7
CASSIGQGAPHGYTF,TGTGCCAGTAGTATTGGGCAGGGGGCGCCTCATGGCTACACCTTC,TRBV19,TRBD1,-,TRBJ1-2
CASSLAEVAYNEQFF,TGTGCCAGTAGTCTAGCGGAAGTGGCCTACAATGAGCAGTTCTTC,TRBV19,TRBD2,many,TRBJ2-1
CATSRVVYSLPGDRNTEAFF,TGTGCCACCAGCAGAGTAGTTTATTCTCTTCCAGGGGACCGGAACACTGAAGCTTTCTTT,TRBV15,-,many,TRBJ1-1
CSATRAGGDTQYF,TGCAGTGCTACGAGGGCCGGGGGTGATACGCAGTATTTT,TRBV20-1,-,-,TRBJ2-3
CASSQLMDDEQYF,TGTGCCAGCAGCCAATTAATGGACGACGAGCAGTACTTC,TRBV14,-,few,TRBJ2-7
CASSLDGGAINEKLFF,TGTGCCAGCAGCTTAGACGGTGGGGCAATTAATGAAAAACTGTTTTTT,TRBV7-2,-,-,TRBJ1-4
CSTGQENEKLFF,TGCAGTACAGGACAGGAAAATGAAAAACTGTTTTTT,TRBV20-1,TRBD1,-,TRBJ1-4
CASSLATGAVSNQPQHF,TGTGCCAGCAGTTTAGCAACGGGGGCGGTAAGCAATCAGCCCCAGCATTTT,TRBV12-3/TRBV12-4,-,many,TRBJ1-5
CASKQGRDEKLFF,TGTGCCAGCAAACAGGGCAGGGACGAAAAACTGTTTTTT,TRBV7-9,-,many,TRBJ1-4
CASSQAHAGLGEKLFF,TGCGCCAGCAGCCAAGCGCATGCCGGGCTAGGCGAAAAACTGTTTTTT,TRBV4-1,-,few,TRBJ1-4
CASSFSWQGTGELFF,TGTGCCAGCAGTTTTTCATGGCAAGGGACCGGGGAGCTGTTTTTT,TRBV28,-,few,TRBJ2-2
CSARTGLALGRAYEQYF,TGCAGTGCTCGAACGGGACTAGCGTTAGGACGCGCCTACGAGCAGTACTTC,TRBV20-1,TRBD2,-,TRBJ2-7
CASSFPGQGTGELFF,TGTGCCAGCAGCTTTCCGGGACAGGGGACCGGGGAGCTGTTTTTT,TRBV11-2,TRBD1,-,TRBJ2-2
CSGNRATETQYF,TGCAGCGGGAACAGGGCAACAGAGACCCAGTACTTC,TRBV29-1,-,-,TRBJ2-5
CASSLRDSGNTGELFF,TGTGCCAGCAGCTTGAGAGACAGCGGGAACACCGGGGAGCTGTTTTTT,TRBV7-8,-,many,TRBJ2-2
CASSTWGGAGTEAFF,TGTGCCAGCAGTACCTGGGGGGGCGCGGGCACTGAAGCTTTCTTT,TRBV12-3/TRBV12-4,-,many,TRBJ1-1
CSATPGDRGGYEQYF,TGCAGTGCTACCCCTGGGGACAGGGGCGGCTACGAGCAGTACTTC,TRBV20-1,TRBD1,few,TRBJ2-7
CASSLGTGGPPLHF,TGTGCCAGCAGTTTAGGGACAGGGGGTCCACCCCTCCACTTT,TRBV28,TRBD1,-,TRBJ1-6
CASSLQGGSTDTQYF,TGTGCCAGCAGTTTACAGGGCGGGAGCACAGATACGCAGTATTTT,TRBV7-2,-,many,TRBJ2-3
CASTRRTGTGVTDTQYF,TGTGCCAGCACCCGGAGGACTGGGACAGGGGTAACAGATACGCAGTATTTT,TRBV5-4,TRBD1,-,TRBJ2-3
CASSSGQGSDEQYF,TGCGCCAGCAGCTCGGGACAGGGAAGCGACGAGCAGTACTTC,TRBV5-1,TRBD1,few,TRBJ2-7
CASRATGGLTYEQYF,TGTGCCAGCAGAGCTACAGGGGGCCTCACCTACGAGCAGTACTTC,TRBV28,TRBD1,few,TRBJ2-7
CASRPTGLAGGSAKNIQYF,TGTGCCAGCAGACCTACGGGACTAGCGGGAGGGTCAGCCAAAAACATTCAGTACTTC,TRBV7-2,TRBD2,many,TRBJ2-4
CSVEVAAGTQYF,TGCAGCGTTGAAGTGGCCGCAGGGACGCAGTATTTT,TRBV29-1,-,few,TRBJ2-3
CSVEDSPYEQYF,TGCAGCGTTGAGGACAGTCCCTACGAGCAGTACTTC,TRBV29-1,-,-,TRBJ2-7
CASSLGPRQADQPQHF,TGTGCCAGCAGCTTGGGACCTCGACAGGCGGACCAGCCCCAGCATTTT,TRBV5-4,-,many,TRBJ1-5
CSVGMLGGRKGSYTF,TGCAGCGTTGGGATGCTCGGGGGGCGAAAAGGCAGCTACACCTTC,TRBV29-1,-,few,TRBJ1-2
CASSRDRVDGSTNEKLFF,TGTGCCAGCAGTCGAGACAGGGTTGACGGCTCGACTAATGAAAAACTGTTTTTT,TRBV6-2/TRBV6-3,TRBD1,many,TRBJ1-4
CASSSGKPNQPQHF,TGTGCCAGCAGTTCGGGTAAACCCAATCAGCCCCAGCATTTT,TRBV12-3/TRBV12-4,-,many,TRBJ1-5